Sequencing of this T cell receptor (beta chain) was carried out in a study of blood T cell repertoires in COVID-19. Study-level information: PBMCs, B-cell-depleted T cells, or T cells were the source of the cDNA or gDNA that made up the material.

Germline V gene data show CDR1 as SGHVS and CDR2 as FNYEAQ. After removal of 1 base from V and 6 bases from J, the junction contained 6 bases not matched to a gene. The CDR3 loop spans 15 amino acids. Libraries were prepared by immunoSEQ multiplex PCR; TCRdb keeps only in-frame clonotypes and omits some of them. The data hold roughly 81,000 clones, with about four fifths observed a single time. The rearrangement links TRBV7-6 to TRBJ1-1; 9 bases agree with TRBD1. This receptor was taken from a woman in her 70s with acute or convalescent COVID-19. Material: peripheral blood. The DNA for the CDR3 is TGTGCCAGCAGCTTAGGAGAAGACAGGGGGGCTGAAGCTTTCTTT. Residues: CASSLGEDRGAEAFF.